The 24 T cell receptor beta chains below were found in one sample sequenced in a study of blood T cell repertoires in COVID-19. TCRdb keeps only in-frame clones here, not all; method: immunoSEQ multiplex PCR. The sample contains about 73,000 clones, roughly 80% of which appear only once. Sequencing was performed on peripheral blood. These receptors all come from a man between 70 and 80 years old with COVID-19, enrolled during active disease.

In this sample, this clone turned up a few times. CDR3 sequence (DNA): TGTGCCAGCAGCTTAGGGACTAGTGGGGCCGGGGAGCTGTTTTTT. Protein sequence: CASSLGTSGAGELFF. The V and J genes are TRBV7-8 and TRBJ2-2; TRBD2 matches 7 bases. J was trimmed by 6 bases and V by 1 base; bases with no gene match: 5. This CDR3 has 15 amino acids. Germline CDR1 reads SGHVS; CDR2 reads FQNEAQ.

The chain is built from TRBV5-1 and TRBJ2-1; 10 nucleotides match TRBD2. V trimming: 0 bases; J trimming: 6 bases; junction bases outside the gene matches: 12. The CDR3 has 18 residues. The V gene's germline CDR1 is SGHRS and CDR2 YFSETQ. The CDR3 DNA is TGCGCCAGCAGCTTGGGGCTAGCGGGAGAGTGGCGTGTCAATGAGCAGTTCTTC. Translating it yields CASSLGLAGEWRVNEQFF.

The chain employs TRBV7-9 and TRBJ2-1; D may be TRBD2 (6 bases). CDR3 length: 17 amino acids. Germline V gives CDR1 SEHNR, CDR2 FQNEAQ (reference sequence). V lost 0 bases, J lost 3 bases, and 15 bases lay in between. The CDR3 loop reads CASSLAPSGLYYNEQFF. CDR3 coding DNA: TGTGCCAGCAGCTTAGCTCCCAGCGGGCTCTACTACAATGAGCAGTTCTTC.

The genes are TRBV30 and TRBJ1-5; no definite D call. In germline, CDR1 is GTSNPN, CDR2 SVGIG (reference sequence). The V gene lost 0 bases and the J gene lost 6 bases, with 6 bases spanning the gap. The CDR3 has 12 amino acids. The CDR3 bases are TGTGCCTGGAGTGTAGCGGGTCAGCCCCAGCATTTT. This gives the protein CAWSVAGQPQHF.

V is TRBV7-3 and J is TRBJ1-4, with TRBD1 identical over 10 bases. Germline V gene sequence: CDR1 SGHTA, CDR2 FQGTGA. Trimming took 3 bases from V and 4 from J; bases not matched to a gene: 14. The CDR3 contains 19 residues. The CDR3 loop is CASSLWIETGGRSNEKLFF. CDR3 in DNA: TGTGCCAGCAGCTTGTGGATAGAGACAGGGGGCCGTAGTAATGAAAAACTGTTTTTT.

The chain combines TRBV5-5 with TRBJ1-2, with 9 bases lining up with TRBD1. The junction had 10 bases not matched to a gene; V was cut back by 4 bases and J by 6 bases. The CDR3 is 15 amino acids. The germline V gene has CDR1 SGHKS and CDR2 YYEKEE (reference sequence). In DNA form, the CDR3 reads TGTGCCAGCAGCCGGGGGGGGACAGGGCCCGATGGCTACACCTTC. Its translation is CASSRGGTGPDGYTF.

The rearrangement links TRBV18 to TRBJ2-7; 14 bases line up with TRBD2. Germline trimming cut 1 base from V and 7 bases from J; bases unmatched to any gene: 9. The germline CDR1 and CDR2 sequences are KGHSH and LQKENI. CDR3 length: 17 residues. In DNA form, the CDR3 reads TGTGCCAGCTCACCACAATCGATTAGGACTAGCGGGAGGGAGCAGTACTTC. Translating it yields CASSPQSIRTSGREQYF. Full variable domain (missing parts from reference TRBV18 and TRBJ2-7): NAGVMQNPRHLVRRRGQEARLRCSPMKGHSHVYWYRQLPEEGLKFMVYLQKENIIDESGMPKERFSAEFPKEGPSILRIQQVVRGDSAAYFCASSPQSIRTSGREQYFGPGTRLTVT.

The V call is TRBV2, the J call TRBJ2-3; TRBD2 aligns across 10 bases. Trimming removed 5 bases from V and 3 bases from J; junction bases left unmatched: 8. The CDR3 runs to 16 residues. CDR1 is SNHLY, CDR2 FYNNEI, per germline. CDR3 protein: CASSRSGRAGTDTQYF. DNA of the CDR3: TGTGCCAGCAGTCGGAGCGGGAGGGCCGGTACAGATACGCAGTATTTT. Using reference TRBV2 and TRBJ2-3 for the parts outside the CDR3, the full variable domain is EPEVTQTPSHQVTQMGQEVILRCVPISNHLYFYWYRQILGQKVEFLVSFYNNEISEKSEIFDDQFSVERPDGSNFTLKIRSTKLEDSAMYFCASSRSGRAGTDTQYFGPGTRLTVL.

This clone occurred a few times. The genes are TRBV10-3 and TRBJ2-7; tentative D call: TRBD2 (6 bases). Germline CDR1 reads ENHRY; CDR2 reads SYGVKD. Trimming stripped 11 bases from V and 4 bases from J, with 18 bases between. The CDR3 spans 13 residues. For the CDR3, the DNA is TGTGCCTCTCGGAAGGAGGGCCGGTACGAGCAGTACTTC. Translation: CASRKEGRYEQYF.

The chain has TRBV27 and TRBJ2-7; tentatively, D is TRBD2 (6 bases). The CDR3 has 19 residues. Germline CDR1 and CDR2: MNHEY and SMNVEV (reference sequence). Deletions cut 8 bases from V and 3 bases from J, with 32 bases between. CDR3 nucleotide sequence: TGTGCCAGCGGATCGAGGGTAGCGAGCGGGCCTACTCCCCTCTACGAGCAGTACTTC. Translated, it gives CASGSRVASGPTPLYEQYF.

The chain links TRBV7-3 to TRBJ2-1, with D perhaps matching TRBD1 (5 bases). The germline gives CDR1 SGHTA, CDR2 FQGTGA. Trimming shortened V by 5 bases and J by 3 bases, and 17 bases separated the two germline ends. The CDR3 totals 16 residues. The DNA of the CDR3 is TGTGCCAGCAGCGACAGCTTAGGAGTCATCTACAATGAGCAGTTCTTC. Its protein is CASSDSLGVIYNEQFF.

The rearrangement links TRBV7-2 to TRBJ2-6; D might be TRBD1 (5 bases). The CDR3 runs 15 residues. V was clipped by 6 bases and J by 0 bases, with 9 bases between them. Germline V gene lookup returns CDR1 SGHTA and CDR2 FQGNSA. The CDR3 DNA is TGTGCCAGCAGTTGGACAAGCTCTGGGGCCAACGTCCTGACTTTC. Translation gives CASSWTSSGANVLTF.

For the CDR3, the DNA is TGTGCCAGCAGGGTGTTCAGGGAAAATTCACCCCTCCACTTT. This encodes CASRVFRENSPLHF. The genes are TRBV3-1 (or the pseudogene TRBV3-2) and TRBJ1-6, with a tentative D call TRBD1 (5 bases). Trimming stripped 6 bases from V and 7 bases from J, with 13 bases between. CDR1 and CDR2 from the germline V gene are LGHDT and YNNKEL (reference sequence). The CDR3 length is 14 residues.

The rearrangement links TRBV30 to TRBJ2-5, with 12 bases that match TRBD1. Trimming removed 5 bases from V and 7 bases from J; junction bases left unmatched: 2. Germline V gives CDR1 GTSNPN, CDR2 SVGIG (reference sequence). This CDR3 is 12 amino acids long. The CDR3 DNA is TGTGCCTGGGGGACAGGGGGCGCGACCCAGTACTTC. It specifies CAWGTGGATQYF.

V and J are TRBV7-2 and TRBJ2-1; 10 bases match TRBD2. The ends lost 5 bases at V and 7 bases at J; junction bases unmatched: 5. This CDR3 has 14 amino acids. The germline V gene has CDR1 SGHTA and CDR2 FQGNSA. CDR3 DNA: TGTGCCAGCAGCCCCGGACTAGCGGCAAATGAGCAGTTCTTC. Protein product: CASSPGLAANEQFF. The full variable domain, in which reference TRBV7-2 and TRBJ2-1 provide the parts outside the CDR3, is GAGVSQSPSNKVTEKGKDVELRCDPISGHTALYWYRQSLGQGLEFLIYFQGNSAPDKSGLPSDRFSAERTGGSVSTLTIQRTQQEDSAVYLCASSPGLAANEQFFGPGTRLTVL.

The chain couples TRBV20-1 to TRBJ1-5; perhaps TRBD1 as D (5 bases). Germline V CDR1 and CDR2: DFQATT, SNEGSKA (reference sequence). V lost 3 bases and J lost 0, with 9 bases in between. The CDR3 has 14 residues. The CDR3 loop is CSASPGNSNQPQHF. The CDR3 bases are TGCAGTGCTAGTCCAGGGAATAGCAATCAGCCCCAGCATTTT.

V usage is TRBV2 and J usage is TRBJ2-2; 7 bases fit TRBD2. The CDR3 is made up of 14 amino acids. J lost 0 bases, V lost 11 bases, and 6 bases had no gene match. Germline V lookup: CDR1 SNHLY, CDR2 FYNNEI. The CDR3 DNA is TGTGCCTCCGTGCGGGAGCCGAACACCGGGGAGCTGTTTTTT. This gives the protein CASVREPNTGELFF.

The rearrangement uses TRBV3-1 (or the pseudogene TRBV3-2) and TRBJ2-7; TRBD2 matches 13 bases. J gave up 7 bases and V 7 bases, and 7 bases lay outside the gene matches. CDR1 is LGHDT, CDR2 YNNKEL, per germline (reference sequence). The CDR3 length is 14 residues. As DNA, the CDR3 is TGTGCCAGCACACTGACTAGCGGGAGGTCTGAGCAGTACTTC. Translating gives CASTLTSGRSEQYF.

The V gene is TRBV27, the J gene TRBJ2-7; TRBD1 is a possible D gene (6 bases). Trimming removed 8 bases from V and 2 bases from J, with 10 bases in between. In germline, CDR1 is MNHEY, CDR2 SMNVEV (reference sequence). This CDR3 comprises 12 residues. CDR3 sequence reads: CASGTLTYEQYF. The CDR3 DNA reads TGTGCCAGCGGGACACTCACCTACGAGCAGTACTTC.

This clone was seen ten or more times. Other DNA sequences within the sample encode an identical CDR3. The CDR3 DNA is TGTGCCAGCAGCCAAGGAGTTTCTGGAAACACCATATATTTT. Protein: CASSQGVSGNTIYF. The chain has TRBV3-1 (or the pseudogene TRBV3-2) and TRBJ1-3; D gene ambiguous. This CDR3 region has 14 residues. Germline V gives CDR1 LGHDT, CDR2 YNNKEL (reference sequence). V lost 1 base and J lost 1, with 5 bases in between.

The V and J genes are TRBV24-1 and TRBJ1-1; no reliable D call. CDR1 is KGHDR and CDR2 is SFDVKD in the germline V gene. Trimming left V 6 bases short and J 0 bases short, with 7 bases between. This CDR3 spans 13 amino acids. The CDR3 loop is CATSTRMNTEAFF. CDR3 sequence (DNA): TGTGCCACCAGTACCAGAATGAACACTGAAGCTTTCTTT.

The chain has TRBV11-2 and TRBJ2-3; D call uncertain. This CDR3 contains 13 residues. CDR1 is SGHAT and CDR2 is FQNNGV in the germline V gene. Trimming removed 5 bases from V and 9 bases from J, with 15 bases in between. In DNA, the CDR3 is TGTGCCAGCAGCCTCGGATCTCGACACACGCAGTATTTT. It specifies CASSLGSRHTQYF. Complete variable domain (other parts from reference TRBV11-2 and TRBJ2-3): EAGVAQSPRYKIIEKRQSVAFWCNPISGHATLYWYQQILGQGPKLLIQFQNNGVVDDSQLPKDRFSAERLKGVDSTLKIQPAKLEDSAVYLCASSLGSRHTQYFGPGTRLTVL.

This clone was seen a handful of times. The chain uses TRBV19 and TRBJ2-1, with TRBD2 matching 12 bases. The CDR3 is 17 amino acids. Per the germline V gene, CDR1 is LNHDA and CDR2 is SQIVND (reference sequence). J was trimmed by 7 bases and V by 2 bases; bases with no gene match: 9. CDR3 loop: CASSIQLAGGRGNEQFF. CDR3 coding DNA: TGTGCCAGTAGTATACAACTAGCGGGAGGCCGGGGGAATGAGCAGTTCTTC.

The chain uses TRBV29-1 and TRBJ2-5; 8 bases fit TRBD1. There are 13 residues in the CDR3. From germline, CDR1 is SQVTM and CDR2 ANQGSEA. Germline trimming cut 7 bases from V and 6 bases from J; bases unmatched to any gene: 10. DNA for the CDR3: TGCAGCGCCCGCCACCAGGGGGCGCAGACCCAGTACTTC. Translating it yields CSARHQGAQTQYF.